This T cell receptor (beta chain) stems from a study of blood T cell repertoires in COVID-19 (TCRdb year 2020). Study-wide context: The collaborator samples originated in the United States, Italy and Spain and spanned the acute and convalescent phases of COVID-19. Samples were obtained from the ongoing ImmuneRACE study (first 160 participants) and from over 1,000 subjects provided by 6 global collaborators. Where HLA class I and class II types were available, the types were taken from metadata supplied by the sample provider, not from assay-based typing. The dataset comprised deeply sampled blood TCRbeta repertoires from subjects exposed to, actively infected with, or recovered from COVID-19. The repertoires were released in a freely available public database intended as a resource for research on the immune response to SARS-CoV-2. The sample metadata nearly always contained a de-identified subject ID, COVID-19 status, age in years and sex. The material from the prospective study consisted of cDNA or gDNA derived from T cells, B-cell-depleted T cells, or PBMCs. Paper-wide results and their limitations: Clinical and demographic metadata were provided uncurated, with the amount varying by source and participant.

TCRbeta CDR3 regions were amplified from genomic DNA by means of the immunoSEQ Assay, a bias-controlled multiplex PCR. Regarding the original processing steps: Within the assay, amplification of reference gene primers was used to estimate how many nucleated cells each sample contained. Sequence reads were collapsed and filtered to measure the absolute abundance of every unique TCRbeta CDR3 rearrangement. For each sample, productive Simpson clonality was calculated by taking the square root of Simpson's diversity index across productive rearrangements. TCRdb obtained this table from immuneACCESS and retained in-frame rearrangements with V and J assigned. These tables miss some clones; where compared with another copy, unresolved V genes account for less than half of the shortfall, and the remainder is unexplained. The DNA gave D and trimming, while V, J and clone size come from that table. Within this sample are roughly 180,000 clones, with 81% of them counted one time only. Jointly, the top ten make up around 10% of the sample.

From the germline V gene, CDR1 is KGHDR and CDR2 is SFDVKD. V was cut back by 3 bases and J by 4 bases, leaving a gap of 15 bases between them. Including cysteine and phenylalanine, the CDR3 has 15 amino acids. Of all the DNA, just the CDR3 is kept, 45 bases in frame from base 1. On this clone itself: Its target antigen remains unknown. Base qualities were left out, and no much larger clone turns up one base away.

At one collaborating source in Seattle, patients were enrolled during active infection and were followed longitudinally through the course of disease. Whole blood was collected in K2EDTA tubes by collaborating institutions according to the institutions' own protocols. For TCRbeta analysis, collaborators shipped samples in one of three forms: frozen whole blood, isolated PBMCs, or DNA extracted from either of those sample types. The material sequenced was peripheral blood. The clonotype comes from a woman in her thirties or forties with COVID-19, enrolled during active disease. The chain employs TRBV24-1 and TRBJ2-7; the D gene is perhaps TRBD1, from 6 matching bases. The CDR3 protein sequence reads: CATSDTGTLSYEQYF. In nucleotides, the sequence is TGTGCCACCAGTGATACCGGGACATTGTCGTACGAGCAGTACTTC.